Each of the 17 T cell receptor beta chains below was sequenced from the same sample in a study of T-cell reconstitution after alpha-beta-depleted transplantation in children. Unique molecular identifiers were used in preparing the TCRbeta library. TCRdb called the PCR reads again in MiXCR, with one record for every CDR3 protein. Of some 590,000 distinct CDR3 sequences listed, more than 9% are singletons. The sample was PBMCs from the stem cell graft donor, taken from the stem cell graft. The source of these receptors is a human donor who donated a stem cell graft to a child with acute myeloid leukemia.

This chain links TRBV12-3 or TRBV12-4 with TRBJ2-3; D ambiguous. V lost 7 bases and J 6 bases, leaving 8 bases between the germline ends. This CDR3 is built from 11 residues. CDR3 region: CASILVDTQYF. CDR3 nucleotides: TGTGCCAGCATCCTAGTCGATACGCAGTATTTT.

The table lists this clonotype with a few counts. This may be a read error: a much more frequent sequence differs by one nucleotide. The genes are TRBV20-1 and TRBJ2-2; 7 nucleotides line up with TRBD1. The CDR3 is made up of 14 amino acids. V trimming: 4 bases; J trimming: 4 bases; junction bases outside the gene matches: 6. CDR1 and CDR2 (germline): DFQATT, SNEGSKA (reference sequence). The CDR3 protein is CSAKDRIFTGELFF. For the CDR3, the DNA is TGCAGTGCTAAGGACAGGATTTTCACCGGGGAGCTGTTTTTT.

This clonotype was detected a few times. V and J are TRBV7-2 and TRBJ2-1; D is uncertain. Looked up from germline, CDR1 is SGHTA and CDR2 is FQGNSA. This CDR3 region has 15 residues. V was pared by 3 bases and J by 3 bases, with 12 bases between. CDR3 amino acids: CASSFYPKFYNEQFF. CDR3 bases: TGTGCCAGCAGCTTCTACCCGAAGTTCTACAATGAGCAGTTCTTC.

In this sample, this clonotype turned up a few times. The chain recombines TRBV24-1 with TRBJ1-4; 8 bases agree with TRBD1. CDR1 is KGHDR and CDR2 is SFDVKD in the germline V gene. CDR3 length: 16 amino acids. The V and J ends lost 4 bases and 1 base, in that order; junction bases with no gene match: 4. As DNA, the CDR3 is TGTGCCACCAGTGAGCCCGGGACAGGAACTAATGAAAAACTGTTTTTT. Residues: CATSEPGTGTNEKLFF.

In this sample, this clonotype turned up a few times. The rearrangement links TRBV6-5 to TRBJ2-5, with a tentative D call TRBD1 (5 bases). The CDR3 covers 14 residues. CDR1 MNHEY and CDR2 SVGAGI come from the germline V gene. Trimming removed 0 bases at V and 2 bases at J, with 7 bases between. CDR3 sequence: CASSYSGRQETQYF. The DNA for the CDR3 is TGTGCCAGCAGTTACTCGGGGCGGCAAGAGACCCAGTACTTC.

There are a few counts of this clonotype. The rearrangement joins TRBV7-9 to TRBJ2-2; a possible D gene is TRBD1 (7 bases). With 5 bases removed from V and 6 bases from J, the gap between germline ends came to 13 bases. Germline V lookup: CDR1 SEHNR, CDR2 FQNEAQ (reference sequence). The CDR3 runs 14 residues. This CDR3 is CASSLPGGSGELFF. CDR3 DNA sequence: TGTGCCAGCAGCCTCCCAGGGGGGTCCGGGGAGCTGTTTTTT.

This rearrangement joins TRBV7-6 to TRBJ2-3, with 8 bases aligning to TRBD2. V was clipped by 1 base and J by 2 bases; unmatched bases: 5. Germline V gene sequence: CDR1 SGHVS, CDR2 FNYEAQ. CDR3 length equals 16 residues. CDR3: CASSLEGTRATDTQYF. The CDR3 DNA is TGTGCCAGCAGCTTAGAGGGGACTAGGGCCACAGATACGCAGTATTTT.

This clonotype appeared a few times. The chain uses TRBV4-3 and TRBJ2-1; D is unclear. Germline V gives CDR1 LGHNA, CDR2 YSLEER. Trimming pared 4 bases from V and 7 bases from J, leaving 11 bases between. The CDR3 extends over 13 amino acids. Written as DNA, the CDR3 is TGCGCCAGCAGCCTAAACTTACAAAATGAGCAGTTCTTC. Protein: CASSLNLQNEQFF.

This clonotype occurred a few times. The chain joins TRBV9 to TRBJ2-7, with 7 bases that match TRBD2. There are 14 residues in the CDR3. The germline gives CDR1 SGDLS, CDR2 YYNGEE. J was trimmed by 2 bases and V by 3 bases; bases with no gene match: 5. The CDR3 sequence is CASSEGEGPYEQYF. CDR3 DNA: TGTGCCAGCAGCGAAGGGGAGGGACCCTACGAGCAGTACTTC. Complete variable domain (other parts from reference TRBV9 and TRBJ2-7): DSGVTQTPKHLITATGQRVTLRCSPRSGDLSVYWYQQSLDQGLQFLIQYYNGEERAKGNILERFSAQQFPDLHSELNLSSLELGDSALYFCASSEGEGPYEQYFGPGTRLTVT.

The rearrangement joins TRBV5-1 to TRBJ2-3; 8 bases map to TRBD1. Looked up from germline, CDR1 is SGHRS and CDR2 is YFSETQ. The trim removed 7 bases at V and 1 base at J, leaving 5 bases unmatched. CDR3 length: 14 amino acids. CDR3 loop: CASHAGGGTDTQYF. CDR3 bases: TGCGCCAGCCATGCAGGGGGCGGCACAGATACGCAGTATTTT. Drawing the rest from reference TRBV5-1 and TRBJ2-3, the complete variable domain is KAGVTQTPRYLIKTRGQQVTLSCSPISGHRSVSWYQQTPGQGLQFLFEYFSETQRNKGNFPGRFSGRQFSNSRSEMNVSTLELGDSALYLCASHAGGGTDTQYFGPGTRLTVL.

The rearrangement links TRBV12-3 or TRBV12-4 to TRBJ2-1; D is undetermined. The CDR3 consists of 17 residues. V shed 1 base and J shed 2 bases, with 15 bases lying between them. In DNA, the CDR3 is TGTGCCAGCAGTTTAGGCGGCTCCCTCCCTCCCTACAATGAGCAGTTCTTC. It codes for CASSLGGSLPPYNEQFF.

The chain joins TRBV21-1 to TRBJ2-2; TRBD1 is the table's D call, not checked against the DNA. TRBV21-1 is a pseudogene segment. The CDR3 extends over 21 amino acids. In DNA, the CDR3 is TGTGCCAGGAGATTCCTAAGGGACAGGGTAACCAAGGGACAGGGTACCGGGGAGCTGTTTTTT. Translating it yields CARRFLRDRVTKGQGTGELFF.

This chain connects TRBV29-1 to TRBJ1-1; 11 bases align to TRBD1. The CDR3 is 13 amino acids. The V segment lost 3 bases and the J segment 8 bases; nucleotides outside the gene matches: 5. CDR1 SQVTM and CDR2 ANQGSEA come from the germline V gene. Here the CDR3 reads CSVDWDRGFEAFF. The DNA of the CDR3 is TGCAGCGTTGACTGGGACAGGGGGTTCGAAGCTTTCTTT.

The sample holds many counts of this clonotype. This chain links TRBV28 with TRBJ2-7, with 7 bases lining up with TRBD1. The CDR3 is 15 amino acids. V trimming: 5 bases; J trimming: 7 bases; junction bases outside the gene matches: 14. Germline CDR1 and CDR2: MDHEN and SYDVKM. This CDR3 is CASSPEGLRQGEQYF. CDR3 DNA sequence: TGTGCCAGCAGTCCCGAAGGCCTCAGACAGGGTGAGCAGTACTTC. Variable domain in full (rest from reference TRBV28 and TRBJ2-7): DVKVTQSSRYLVKRTGEKVFLECVQDMDHENMFWYRQDPGLGLRLIYFSYDVKMKEKGDIPEGYSVSREKKERFSLILESASTNQTSMYLCASSPEGLRQGEQYFGPGTRLTVT.

This clonotype was observed many times. V and J are TRBV12-3 or TRBV12-4 and TRBJ2-2; D might be TRBD1 or TRBD2, each matching 5 bases. V gave up 9 bases and J gave up 8 bases, with 13 bases separating them. The CDR3 has 12 residues. The CDR3 protein is CASFQWGGELFF. In nucleotides, the CDR3 is TGTGCCAGTTTCCAGTGGGGGGGGGAGCTGTTTTTT.

This clonotype was counted a few times. The chain couples TRBV7-2 to TRBJ2-2, with D tentatively TRBD1 or TRBD2 (5 bases each). The CDR3 totals 15 residues. Trimming pared 5 bases from V and 0 bases from J, leaving 10 bases between. The V gene's germline CDR1 is SGHTA and CDR2 FQGNSA. The CDR3 region is CASSERGANTGELFF. In nucleotides, the CDR3 is TGTGCCAGCAGCGAACGAGGGGCGAACACCGGGGAGCTGTTTTTT.

The genes are TRBV5-1 and TRBJ2-5, with 10 bases fitting TRBD2. Germline CDR1 reads SGHRS; CDR2 reads YFSETQ. The CDR3 sequence is 14 residues long. Trimming at V came to 2 bases and at J to 5 bases, leaving 3 bases not matched to a gene. In DNA, the CDR3 is TGCGCCAGCAGCTTCGGTAGCGGGAGGGAGACCCAGTACTTC. It specifies CASSFGSGRETQYF. The variable domain in full, completed from reference TRBV5-1 and TRBJ2-5, reads KAGVTQTPRYLIKTRGQQVTLSCSPISGHRSVSWYQQTPGQGLQFLFEYFSETQRNKGNFPGRFSGRQFSNSRSEMNVSTLELGDSALYLCASSFGSGRETQYFGPGTRLLVL.